Detailed here is one TCR beta chain. The specificity of this receptor is unknown. No clone much larger than this one lies a single base away; base qualities are absent. The germline V gene provides CDR1 SGHDT and CDR2 YYEEEE. Deletion took 4 bases off V and 4 bases off J, with a span of 15 bases between the germline ends. Inclusive of the bounding cysteine and phenylalanine, the CDR3 is 14 residues long. Only the CDR3 DNA is retained, 42 bases long and in frame from the first base. These data are taken from a study of T cell changes during pregnancy in multiple sclerosis (dated by TCRdb to the late 2010s). For context, the study as a whole: The study examined how the T cell repertoire changed over the course of pregnancy in women with multiple sclerosis.

Receptor amplification or capture employed the immunoSEQ multiplex PCR assay. Here the immuneACCESS table is served through TCRdb, limited to in-frame sequences with V and J called. Missing clones are a known gap in these copies; in checked studies unresolved V genes cover under half, and the rest lacks a known reason. This sample holds roughly 84,000 clones; about 94% were observed only once. The ten biggest clones cover under 1.5% of the sample. The sequence is built from TRBV5-6 and TRBJ2-7, and TRBD2 may be the D gene, going by 5 matching bases. The input for sequencing was peripheral blood, taken in the third trimester of pregnancy. The sequence was collected from a female donor in good health, enrolled as a control in a pregnancy study. The encoded CDR3 is CASSPNLGVYEQYF. The DNA sequence is given as TGTGCCAGCAGCCCAAACTTGGGAGTTTACGAGCAGTACTTC.